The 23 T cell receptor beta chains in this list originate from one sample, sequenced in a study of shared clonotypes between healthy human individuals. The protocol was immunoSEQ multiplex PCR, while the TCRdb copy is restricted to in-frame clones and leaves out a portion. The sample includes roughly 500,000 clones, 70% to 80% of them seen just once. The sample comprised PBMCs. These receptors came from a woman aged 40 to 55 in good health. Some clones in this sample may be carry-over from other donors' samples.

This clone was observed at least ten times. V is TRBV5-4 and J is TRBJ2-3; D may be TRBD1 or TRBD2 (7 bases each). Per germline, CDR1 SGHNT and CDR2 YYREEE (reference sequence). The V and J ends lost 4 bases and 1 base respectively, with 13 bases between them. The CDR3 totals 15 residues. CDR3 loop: CASSPQGGGTDTQYF. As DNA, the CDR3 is TGTGCCAGCAGCCCCCAGGGGGGGGGCACAGATACGCAGTATTTT.

In DNA form, the CDR3 reads TGTGCCAGCGGGCGGGTCCGCGGATCCTACGAGCAGTACTTC. This gives the protein CASGRVRGSYEQYF. The chain combines TRBV2 with TRBJ2-7; TRBD2 might be the D (5 bases). Trimming shortened V by 8 bases and J by 1 base, and 15 bases separated the two germline ends. CDR3 length: 14 amino acids. Germline V lookup: CDR1 SNHLY, CDR2 FYNNEI. The full variable domain, in which reference TRBV2 and TRBJ2-7 provide the parts outside the CDR3, is EPEVTQTPSHQVTQMGQEVILRCVPISNHLYFYWYRQILGQKVEFLVSFYNNEISEKSEIFDDQFSVERPDGSNFTLKIRSTKLEDSAMYFCASGRVRGSYEQYFGPGTRLTVT.

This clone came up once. CDR3 sequence (DNA): TGTGCCAGCAGTCCCGGACCAACTTTTTCGGAGACCCAGTACTTC. It yields the protein CASSPGPTFSETQYF. V and J are TRBV28 and TRBJ2-5; D is unresolved. The V end was cut by 5 bases, the J end by 5 bases, with 18 bases between. This CDR3 region has 15 residues. Germline assignment: CDR1 MDHEN and CDR2 SYDVKM.

In nucleotides, the CDR3 is TGTGCCAGTAGTATGAGACTTGGGGGCAATCAGCCCCAGCATTTT. This codes for CASSMRLGGNQPQHF. The chain carries TRBV19 and TRBJ1-5; D not certain. The CDR3 loop spans 15 amino acids. Per the germline V gene, CDR1 is LNHDA and CDR2 is SQIVND (reference sequence). V lost 3 bases and J 2 bases, leaving 11 bases between the germline ends.

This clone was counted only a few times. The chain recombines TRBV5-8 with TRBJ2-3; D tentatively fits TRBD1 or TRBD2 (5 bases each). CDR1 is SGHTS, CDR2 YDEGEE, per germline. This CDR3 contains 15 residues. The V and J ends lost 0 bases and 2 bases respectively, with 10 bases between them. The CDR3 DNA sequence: TGTGCCAGCAGCTTGGCCGAGGGGCCCACAGATACGCAGTATTTT. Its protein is CASSLAEGPTDTQYF.

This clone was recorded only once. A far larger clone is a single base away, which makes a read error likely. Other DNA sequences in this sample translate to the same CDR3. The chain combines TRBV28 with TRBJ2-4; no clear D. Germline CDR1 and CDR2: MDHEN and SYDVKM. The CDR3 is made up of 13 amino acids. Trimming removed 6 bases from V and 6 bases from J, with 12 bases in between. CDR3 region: CASRLGILNIQYF. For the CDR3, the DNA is TGTGCCAGCAGGCTAGGGATCCTAAACATTCAGTACTTC.

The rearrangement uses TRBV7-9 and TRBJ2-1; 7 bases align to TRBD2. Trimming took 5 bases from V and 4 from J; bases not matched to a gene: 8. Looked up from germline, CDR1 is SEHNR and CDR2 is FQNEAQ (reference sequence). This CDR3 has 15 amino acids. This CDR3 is CASSGAGSLYNEQFF. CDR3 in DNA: TGTGCCAGCAGCGGAGCGGGGTCGCTATACAATGAGCAGTTCTTC.

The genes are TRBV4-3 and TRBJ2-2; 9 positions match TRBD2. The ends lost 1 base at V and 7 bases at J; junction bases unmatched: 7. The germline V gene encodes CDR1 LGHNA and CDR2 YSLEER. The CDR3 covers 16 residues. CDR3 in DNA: TGCGCCAGCAGCCAAGGTAGCGGGAGTTTAGTCGGGGAGCTGTTTTTT. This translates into CASSQGSGSLVGELFF.

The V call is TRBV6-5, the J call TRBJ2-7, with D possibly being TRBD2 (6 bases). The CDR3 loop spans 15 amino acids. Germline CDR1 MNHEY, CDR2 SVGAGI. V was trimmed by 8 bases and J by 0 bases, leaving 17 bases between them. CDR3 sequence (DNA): TGTGCCAGCCAAGAGGGACTGCCGAGCTCCTACGAGCAGTACTTC. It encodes CASQEGLPSSYEQYF.

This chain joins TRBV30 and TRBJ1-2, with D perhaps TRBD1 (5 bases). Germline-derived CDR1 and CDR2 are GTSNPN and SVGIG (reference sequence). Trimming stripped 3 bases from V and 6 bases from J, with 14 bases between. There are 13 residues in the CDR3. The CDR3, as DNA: TGTGCCTGGAGGAGTCAGTGGGGCGATGGCTACACCTTC. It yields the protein CAWRSQWGDGYTF. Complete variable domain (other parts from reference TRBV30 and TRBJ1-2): SQTIHQWPATLVQPVGSPLSLECTVEGTSNPNLYWYRQAAGRGLQLLFYSVGIGQISSEVPQNLSASRPQDRQFILSSKKLLLSDSGFYLCAWRSQWGDGYTFGSGTRLTVV.

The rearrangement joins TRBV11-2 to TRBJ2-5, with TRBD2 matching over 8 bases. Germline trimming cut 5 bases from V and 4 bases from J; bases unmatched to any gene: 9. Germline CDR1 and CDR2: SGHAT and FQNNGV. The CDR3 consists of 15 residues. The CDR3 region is CASSPSGLAGETQYF. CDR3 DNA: TGTGCCAGCAGCCCGTCGGGGCTAGCGGGAGAGACCCAGTACTTC.

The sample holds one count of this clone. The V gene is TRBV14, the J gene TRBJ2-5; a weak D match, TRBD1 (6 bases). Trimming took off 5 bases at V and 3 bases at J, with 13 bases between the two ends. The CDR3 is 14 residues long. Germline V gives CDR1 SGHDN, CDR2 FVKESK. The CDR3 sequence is CASSSSTGKETQYF. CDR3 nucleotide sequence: TGTGCCAGCAGCTCCTCGACAGGAAAAGAGACCCAGTACTTC.

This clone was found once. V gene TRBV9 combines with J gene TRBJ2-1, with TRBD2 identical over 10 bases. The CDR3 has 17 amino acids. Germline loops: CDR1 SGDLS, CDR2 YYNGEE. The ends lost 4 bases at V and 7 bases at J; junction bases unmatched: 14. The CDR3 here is CASSPGASGRRGNEQFF. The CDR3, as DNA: TGTGCCAGCAGCCCCGGGGCTAGCGGGAGAAGAGGGAATGAGCAGTTCTTC.

The CDR3 region is CARIPVIGQPQHF. The CDR3 region has the DNA TGTGCCAGAATCCCAGTTATCGGTCAGCCCCAGCATTTT. V usage is TRBV19 and J usage is TRBJ1-5, with D unresolved. Trimming shortened V by 9 bases and J by 6 bases, and 15 bases separated the two germline ends. The CDR3 runs 13 residues. Germline values: CDR1 LNHDA, CDR2 SQIVND (reference sequence).

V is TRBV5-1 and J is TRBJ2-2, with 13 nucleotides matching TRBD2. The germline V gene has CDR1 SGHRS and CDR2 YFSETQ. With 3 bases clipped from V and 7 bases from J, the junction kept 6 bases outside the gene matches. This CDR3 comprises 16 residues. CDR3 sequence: CASSYGTSGKVGELFF. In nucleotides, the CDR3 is TGCGCCAGCAGCTACGGGACTAGCGGGAAGGTCGGGGAGCTGTTTTTT.

CDR3 region: CASSQDSTGTGVYGYTF. The CDR3 nucleotides are TGTGCCAGCAGCCAAGATTCCACCGGGACAGGGGTTTATGGCTACACCTTC. The chain links TRBV4-2 to TRBJ1-2, with 10 bases matching TRBD1. The CDR3 is 17 amino acids. The V segment lost 0 bases and the J segment 5 bases; nucleotides outside the gene matches: 9. Germline loops: CDR1 LGHNA, CDR2 YNFKEQ.

In DNA, the CDR3 is TGTGCCATCACCCCTGGGACCGTCGGAAACACCATATATTTT. The encoded protein is CAITPGTVGNTIYF. The chain employs TRBV10-3 and TRBJ1-3; the D gene is possibly TRBD1 (5 bases). CDR1 is ENHRY and CDR2 is SYGVKD in the germline V gene. The V and J ends lost 7 bases and 4 bases respectively, with 14 bases between them. This CDR3 contains 14 residues.

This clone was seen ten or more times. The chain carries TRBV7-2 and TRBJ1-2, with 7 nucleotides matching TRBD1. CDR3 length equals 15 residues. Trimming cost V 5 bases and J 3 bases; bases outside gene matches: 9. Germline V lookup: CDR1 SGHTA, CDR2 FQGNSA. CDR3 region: CASSPRQGDYYGYTF. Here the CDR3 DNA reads TGTGCCAGCAGCCCCCGCCAGGGGGATTACTATGGCTACACCTTC.

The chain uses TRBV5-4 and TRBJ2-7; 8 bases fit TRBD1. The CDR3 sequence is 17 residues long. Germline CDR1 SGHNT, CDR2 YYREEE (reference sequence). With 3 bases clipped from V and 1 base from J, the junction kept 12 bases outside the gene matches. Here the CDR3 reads CASSSHPGQVKSYEQYF. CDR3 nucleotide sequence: TGTGCCAGCAGCTCTCATCCGGGACAGGTTAAATCCTACGAGCAGTACTTC.

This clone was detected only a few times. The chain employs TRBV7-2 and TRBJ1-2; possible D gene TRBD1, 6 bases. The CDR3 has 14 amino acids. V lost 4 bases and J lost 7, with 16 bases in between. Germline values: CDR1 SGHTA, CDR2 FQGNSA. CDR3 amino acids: CASSSQGTSGGYTF. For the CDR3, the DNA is TGTGCCAGCAGCTCACAGGGAACGTCTGGTGGCTACACCTTC.

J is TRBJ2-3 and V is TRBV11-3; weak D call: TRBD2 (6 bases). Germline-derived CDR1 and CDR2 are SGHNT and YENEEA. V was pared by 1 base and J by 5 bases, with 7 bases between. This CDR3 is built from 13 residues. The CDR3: CASSLGAGDTQYF. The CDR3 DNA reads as TGTGCCAGCAGCTTAGGAGCGGGAGATACGCAGTATTTT.

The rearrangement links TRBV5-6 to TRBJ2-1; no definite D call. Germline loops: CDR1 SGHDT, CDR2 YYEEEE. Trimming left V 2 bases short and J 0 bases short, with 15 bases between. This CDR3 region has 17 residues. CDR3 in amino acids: CASSLAGQLSSYNEQFF. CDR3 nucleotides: TGTGCCAGCAGCTTAGCCGGGCAACTGAGCTCCTACAATGAGCAGTTCTTC.

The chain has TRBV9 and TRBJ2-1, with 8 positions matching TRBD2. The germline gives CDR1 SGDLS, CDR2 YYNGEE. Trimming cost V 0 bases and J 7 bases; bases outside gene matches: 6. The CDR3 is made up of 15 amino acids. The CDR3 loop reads CASSVGTSSSNEQFF. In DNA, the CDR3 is TGTGCCAGCAGCGTAGGGACTAGCTCCTCGAATGAGCAGTTCTTC.